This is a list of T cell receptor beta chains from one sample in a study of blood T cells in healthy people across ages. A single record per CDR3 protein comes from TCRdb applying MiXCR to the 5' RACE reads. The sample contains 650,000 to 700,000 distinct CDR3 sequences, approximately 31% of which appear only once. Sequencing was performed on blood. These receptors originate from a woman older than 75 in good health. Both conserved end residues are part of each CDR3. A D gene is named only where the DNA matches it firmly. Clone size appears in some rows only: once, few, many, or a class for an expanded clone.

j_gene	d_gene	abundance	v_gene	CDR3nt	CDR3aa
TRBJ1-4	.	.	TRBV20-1	TGCAGTGCTAGAGATGGGGCAGGCGATGAAAAACTGTTTTTT	CSARDGAGDEKLFF
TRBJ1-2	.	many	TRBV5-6	TGTGCCAGCAGCTTGCCGCCAGGGAATGGCTACACCTTC	CASSLPPGNGYTF
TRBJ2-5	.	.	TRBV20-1	TGCAGTGTCGCGGCCGGGACCGGAACCCAAGAGACCCAGTACTTC	CSVAAGTGTQETQYF
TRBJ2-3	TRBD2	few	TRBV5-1	TGCGCCAGTCGTACCGGGACTACTAGCACAGATACGCAGTATTTT	CASRTGTTSTDTQYF
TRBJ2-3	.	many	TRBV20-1	TGCAGTGCTAGAGATTTTCGCGGGCCAAATACGCAGTATTTT	CSARDFRGPNTQYF
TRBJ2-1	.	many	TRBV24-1	TGTGCCACCAGTGACCGGTCAACCTACAATGAGCAGTTCTTC	CATSDRSTYNEQFF
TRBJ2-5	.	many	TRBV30	TGTGCCTGGAGTGTAGGGGCAGGGGAAGAGACCCAGTACTTC	CAWSVGAGEETQYF
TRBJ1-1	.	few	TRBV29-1	TGCAGCGTTGGGGAAAGGGATCTAGCTTTCTTT	CSVGERDLAFF
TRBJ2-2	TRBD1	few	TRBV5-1	TGCGCCAGCAGCTTCGGCCCTGGACAGGGGAGGCCGAACACCGGGGAGCTGTTTTTT	CASSFGPGQGRPNTGELFF
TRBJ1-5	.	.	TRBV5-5	TGTGCCAGCAGCTGGGTAGGGAGCAATCAGCCCCAGCATTTT	CASSWVGSNQPQHF
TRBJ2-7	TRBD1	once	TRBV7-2	TGTGCCAGCAGCCCGGGACAGGGGTGGGAGCAGTACTTC	CASSPGQGWEQYF
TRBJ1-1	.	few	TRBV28	TGTGCCAGCAGTTTAAGAAGCCGCACTGAAGCTTTCTTT	CASSLRSRTEAFF
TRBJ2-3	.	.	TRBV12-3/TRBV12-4	TGTGCCAGCAGTTTAGTGCGGCCAGATACGCAGTATTTT	CASSLVRPDTQYF
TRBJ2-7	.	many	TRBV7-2	TGTGCCAGCAGCTTTTTGGGGACCTCCTACGAGCAGTACTTC	CASSFLGTSYEQYF
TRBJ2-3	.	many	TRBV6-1	TGTGCCAGCAGTGAACGACAGTTCCCAAGCACAGATACGCAGTATTTT	CASSERQFPSTDTQYF
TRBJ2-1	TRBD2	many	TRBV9	TGTGCCAGCAGCGGTCTGACTAGCGGGGGGTTTTATGAGCAGTTCTTC	CASSGLTSGGFYEQFF
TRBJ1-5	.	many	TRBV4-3	TGCGCCAGCAGCCAAGGAGGACAGCCTAATCAGCCCCAGCATTTT	CASSQGGQPNQPQHF
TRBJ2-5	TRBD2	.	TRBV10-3	TGTGCCATCAGTGAAGGACTAGCGGGGGGTAATGAGCAGTACTTC	CAISEGLAGGNEQYF
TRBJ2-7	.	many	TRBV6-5	TGTGCCAGCAGTTACTTTGGCCGGGGGAGTAGGGAGCAGTACTTC	CASSYFGRGSREQYF
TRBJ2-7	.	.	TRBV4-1	TGCGCCAGCAGCCCAGATGAGACAGTCTACGAGCAGTACTTC	CASSPDETVYEQYF
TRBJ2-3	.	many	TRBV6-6	TGTGCCAGCAGTCCACCGGGACGGACCCGCACAGATACGCAGTATTTT	CASSPPGRTRTDTQYF
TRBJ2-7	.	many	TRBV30	TGTGCCTGGAAGAAGAGGGACAAATACTTCGAGCAGTACTTC	CAWKKRDKYFEQYF
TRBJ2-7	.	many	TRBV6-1	TGTGCCAGCAGTGAGTTCTCCGGGACCGGAGTGAATGCCCAGTACTTC	CASSEFSGTGVNAQYF
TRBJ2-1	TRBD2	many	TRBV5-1	TGCGCCAGCAGCTCCGGAGCGGGGTCCCTCTGGGATGAGCAGTTCTTC	CASSSGAGSLWDEQFF
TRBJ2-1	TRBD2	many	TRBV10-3	TGTGCCATTTACGGGGGGGGTACCTACAATGAGCAGTTCTTC	CAIYGGGTYNEQFF
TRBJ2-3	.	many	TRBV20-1	TGCAGTGCCACCCAATCGAACGGGAATACGCAGTATTTT	CSATQSNGNTQYF
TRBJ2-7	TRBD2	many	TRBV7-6	TGTGCCAGCAGCAATAGGCTAGCGGGGGACTACGAGCAGTACTTC	CASSNRLAGDYEQYF
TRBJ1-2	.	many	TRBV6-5	TGTGCCAGCAGTTACGCGCCGGATAACTATGGCTACACCTTC	CASSYAPDNYGYTF
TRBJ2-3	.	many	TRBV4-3	TGCGCCAGCAGCCAAGGTTCGGGGAGGAGCACAGATACGCAGTATTTT	CASSQGSGRSTDTQYF
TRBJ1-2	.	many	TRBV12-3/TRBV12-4	TGTGCCAGCAGTTTGACAGATTCCTATGGCTACACCTTC	CASSLTDSYGYTF
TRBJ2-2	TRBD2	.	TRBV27	TGTGCCAGCAGTTTATTAGGACTAGCGGGGGATCGGGAGCTGTTTTTT	CASSLLGLAGDRELFF
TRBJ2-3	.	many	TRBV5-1	TGCGCCAGCAGCGATCTCCTGGGCGGGGGCGCGACAGATACGCAGTATTTT	CASSDLLGGGATDTQYF
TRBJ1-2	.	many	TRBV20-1	TGCAGTGCTAGTCTTCAACCCGGCTACACCTTC	CSASLQPGYTF
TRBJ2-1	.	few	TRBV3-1	TGTGCCAGCAGCCAAGACAGGGTCAGCTACAATGAGCAGTTCTTC	CASSQDRVSYNEQFF
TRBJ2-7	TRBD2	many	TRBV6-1	TGTGCCAGCAGTGAAGCTAGCGGGGGCCTTTACGAGCAGTACTTC	CASSEASGGLYEQYF
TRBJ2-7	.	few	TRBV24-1	TGTGCCACCAGCGAAACCGGGGCTCAAGCCTACGAGCAGTACTTC	CATSETGAQAYEQYF
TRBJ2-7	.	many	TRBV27	TGTGCCAGCAGTTTCCGGGGGACCCCCTACGAGCAGTACTTC	CASSFRGTPYEQYF
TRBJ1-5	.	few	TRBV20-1	TGCAGTGGGTTGGGGCAATTAGGTCAGCCCCAGCATTTT	CSGLGQLGQPQHF
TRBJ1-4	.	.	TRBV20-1	TGCAGTGCTCCCCGGGACGGGGGTGAAAAACTGTTTTTT	CSAPRDGGEKLFF
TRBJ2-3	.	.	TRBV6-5	TGTGCCAGCAGTTATAAGAGCCAGCGGACAGATACGCAGTATTTT	CASSYKSQRTDTQYF
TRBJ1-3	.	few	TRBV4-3	TGCGCCAGCAGCCAAGGTCAGGGGCGAGGAAACACCATATATTTT	CASSQGQGRGNTIYF
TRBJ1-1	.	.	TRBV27	TGTGCCAGCAGTTCCACCACGTCTAAAGCTTTCTTT	CASSSTTSKAFF
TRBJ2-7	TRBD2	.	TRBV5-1	TGCGCCAGCAGCTTAGCGGGAGGGGACTCCTACGAGCAGTACTTC	CASSLAGGDSYEQYF
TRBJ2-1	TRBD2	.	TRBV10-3	TGTGCCATCAGTCGAGCGGGGGTGAACAATGAGCAGTTCTTC	CAISRAGVNNEQFF
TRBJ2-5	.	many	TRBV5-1	TGCGCCAGCAGGTCCGACATGGCTCCCCAAGAGACCCAGTACTTC	CASRSDMAPQETQYF
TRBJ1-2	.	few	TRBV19	TGTGCCAGTAGTCCGGGAGGGGAGAAGAACTATGGCTACACCTTC	CASSPGGEKNYGYTF
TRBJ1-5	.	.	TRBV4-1	TGCGCCAGCAGCCAACAGGACAGCCTAAATCAGCCCCAGCATTTT	CASSQQDSLNQPQHF
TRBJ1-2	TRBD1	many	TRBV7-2	TGTGCCAGCAGTTGGGACAGGGGAAACTATGGCTACACCTTC	CASSWDRGNYGYTF
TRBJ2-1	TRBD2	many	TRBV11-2	TGTGCCAGCAGCCTCGGGGGGGCTAAGGTCAATGAGCAGTTCTTC	CASSLGGAKVNEQFF
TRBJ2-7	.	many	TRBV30	TGTGCCTGGAACAGGTTCGGGTACGAGCAGTACTTC	CAWNRFGYEQYF
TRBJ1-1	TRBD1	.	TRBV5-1	TGCGCCAGCAGCTTATCACCGGGACAGGGTCGGACTGAAGCTTTCTTT	CASSLSPGQGRTEAFF
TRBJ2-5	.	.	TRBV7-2	TGTGCCAGCAGCGCCCTTTTGGGGGGTTCGGAGACCCAGTACTTC	CASSALLGGSETQYF
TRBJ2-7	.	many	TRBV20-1	TGCAGTGCTAGACCAGGGCGGGGTTCGGAGCAGTACTTC	CSARPGRGSEQYF
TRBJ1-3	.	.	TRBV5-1	TGCGCCAGCAGCTTGCCCGGAAACACCATATATTTT	CASSLPGNTIYF
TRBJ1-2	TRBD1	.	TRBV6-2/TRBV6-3	TGTGCCAGCAGTTACTTGGGACAGCCCTATGGCTACACCTTC	CASSYLGQPYGYTF
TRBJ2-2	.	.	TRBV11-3	TGTGCCAGCAGCATACTGAGCACCGGGGAGCTGTTTTTT	CASSILSTGELFF
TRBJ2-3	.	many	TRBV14	TGTGCCAGCAGCCAAGATGGTCCTAAACGAGGAGATACGCAGTATTTT	CASSQDGPKRGDTQYF
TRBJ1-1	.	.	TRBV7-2	TGTGCCAGCAGCTTAGGAGGGGGTCTTGAAGCTTTCTTT	CASSLGGGLEAFF
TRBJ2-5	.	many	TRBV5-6	TGTGCCAGCAGCTCCGGCGTTGAAACCCAGTACTTC	CASSSGVETQYF
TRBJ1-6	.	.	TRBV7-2	TGTGCCAGTAGCCCTACAGGGTATACGACACCCCTCCACTTT	CASSPTGYTTPLHF